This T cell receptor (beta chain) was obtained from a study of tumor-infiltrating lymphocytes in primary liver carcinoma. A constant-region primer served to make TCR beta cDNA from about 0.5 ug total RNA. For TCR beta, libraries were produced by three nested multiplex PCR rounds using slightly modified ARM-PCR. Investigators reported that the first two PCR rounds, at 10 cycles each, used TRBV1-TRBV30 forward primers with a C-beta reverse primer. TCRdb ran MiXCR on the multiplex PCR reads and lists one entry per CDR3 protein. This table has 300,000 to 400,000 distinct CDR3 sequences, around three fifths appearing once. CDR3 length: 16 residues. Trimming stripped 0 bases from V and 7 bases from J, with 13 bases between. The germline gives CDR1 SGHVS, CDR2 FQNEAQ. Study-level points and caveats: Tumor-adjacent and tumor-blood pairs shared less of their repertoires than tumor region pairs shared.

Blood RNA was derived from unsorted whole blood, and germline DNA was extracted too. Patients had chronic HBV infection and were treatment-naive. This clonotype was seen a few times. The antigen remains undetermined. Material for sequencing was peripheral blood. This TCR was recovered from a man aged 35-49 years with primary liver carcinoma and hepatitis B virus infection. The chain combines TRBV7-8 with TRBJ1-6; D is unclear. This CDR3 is CASSLASWSANSPLHF. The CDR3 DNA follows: TGTGCCAGCAGCTTAGCCTCCTGGTCGGCAAATTCACCCCTCCACTTT.